This TCR beta chain is drawn from a study of memory CD4+ T cells and cytomegalovirus serostatus. Measured with immunoSEQ multiplex PCR; TCRdb has only the in-frame clones, and not every one. This sample has about 50,000 clones; about three quarters occur once, and the top ten carry about 0.6%. There are 15 residues in the CDR3. The sort gate was single viable CD3+CD4+CD8-CD45RO+ cells for memory CD4+ T cells. The origin of this receptor is an adult in good health and CMV-seronegative. The sequenced sample was memory CD4+ T cells from blood. The rearrangement uses TRBV7-5 and TRBJ1-6; TRBD1 is the table's D call and was not checked against the DNA. TRBV7-5 represents a pseudogene. The CDR3 reads CVRSLRGQRNSPLHF. As DNA, the CDR3 is TGTGTCAGAAGCTTACGGGGACAGCGAAATTCACCCCTCCACTTT.